These T cell receptor beta chains were read from a single sample in a study of response to subunit inactivated influenza vaccine. MiXCR, run by TCRdb on the RT-PCR reads, gives a single entry per CDR3 protein. Among approximately 530,000 distinct CDR3 sequences, around 8% were seen once, and the ten largest hold 13%. The material sequenced was PBMCs from blood, taken approximately 25 months after vaccination. Receptors were obtained from a man between 50 and 75 years old who received an inactivated influenza vaccine. Both conserved end residues are part of each CDR3. Fields, in order: D gene, J gene, V gene, clone size, CDR3 protein, CDR3 DNA. A D gene is named only where the DNA matches it firmly. Some rows have no size entry. The others give once, few or many, or a class for an expanded clone.

d_gene: TRBD1
j_gene: TRBJ1-5
v_gene: TRBV12-3/TRBV12-4
abundance: many
CDR3aa: CASRRTGRNEQPQHF
CDR3nt: TGTGCCAGCAGACGGACAGGGAGGAATGAACAGCCCCAGCATTTT

d_gene: .
j_gene: TRBJ2-7
v_gene: TRBV6-2/TRBV6-3
abundance: few
CDR3aa: CASSRTIRPYEQYF
CDR3nt: TGTGCCAGCAGTAGGACTATTAGGCCCTACGAGCAGTACTTC

d_gene: .
j_gene: TRBJ1-2
v_gene: TRBV4-1
abundance: .
CDR3aa: CASSQAAGRLNYGYTF
CDR3nt: TGCGCCAGCAGCCAAGCCGCGGGACGGCTGAACTATGGCTACACCTTC

d_gene: TRBD2
j_gene: TRBJ2-1
v_gene: TRBV6-5
abundance: many
CDR3aa: CASSYGSSGKYNEQFF
CDR3nt: TGTGCCAGCAGTTACGGGTCTAGCGGAAAATACAATGAGCAGTTCTTC

d_gene: .
j_gene: TRBJ1-3
v_gene: TRBV4-1
abundance: few
CDR3aa: CASSQEGLQGNTIYF
CDR3nt: TGCGCCAGCAGCCAAGAAGGGTTGCAGGGAAACACCATATATTTT

d_gene: TRBD1
j_gene: TRBJ1-5
v_gene: TRBV3-1
abundance: many
CDR3aa: CASSQATGDQPQHF
CDR3nt: TGTGCCAGCAGCCAAGCGACAGGGGATCAGCCCCAGCATTTT

d_gene: .
j_gene: TRBJ2-5
v_gene: TRBV5-5
abundance: .
CDR3aa: CASGLASQETQYF
CDR3nt: TGTGCCAGCGGCTTGGCCTCGCAGGAGACCCAGTACTTC

d_gene: TRBD1
j_gene: TRBJ2-5
v_gene: TRBV4-1
abundance: many
CDR3aa: CASKRTGQETQYF
CDR3nt: TGCGCCAGCAAAAGGACAGGTCAAGAGACCCAGTACTTC

d_gene: .
j_gene: TRBJ2-1
v_gene: TRBV7-2
abundance: few
CDR3aa: CASSPRWGDHNEQFF
CDR3nt: TGTGCCAGCAGCCCCCGGTGGGGGGATCACAATGAGCAGTTCTTC

d_gene: .
j_gene: TRBJ2-1
v_gene: TRBV15
abundance: few
CDR3aa: CATSRPYRADEQFF
CDR3nt: TGTGCCACCAGCAGACCGTACCGGGCTGATGAGCAGTTCTTC

d_gene: .
j_gene: TRBJ1-6
v_gene: TRBV12-3/TRBV12-4
abundance: many
CDR3aa: CASSFQGGNSPLHF
CDR3nt: TGTGCCAGCAGTTTCCAGGGTGGGAATTCACCCCTCCACTTT

d_gene: .
j_gene: TRBJ2-7
v_gene: TRBV7-2
abundance: few
CDR3aa: CASSLEYRREQYF
CDR3nt: TGTGCCAGCAGCTTAGAATATAGACGCGAGCAGTACTTC

d_gene: TRBD2
j_gene: TRBJ2-7
v_gene: TRBV9
abundance: few
CDR3aa: CASSPRLAVPYEQYF
CDR3nt: TGTGCCAGCAGCCCGAGACTAGCGGTGCCCTACGAGCAGTACTTC

d_gene: TRBD1
j_gene: TRBJ2-1
v_gene: TRBV4-2
abundance: few
CDR3aa: CASSQPWTGEREQFF
CDR3nt: TGTGCCAGCAGCCAACCTTGGACAGGGGAACGGGAGCAGTTCTTC

d_gene: .
j_gene: TRBJ2-5
v_gene: TRBV20-1
abundance: few
CDR3aa: CSGRYQETQYF
CDR3nt: TGCAGTGGCCGCTACCAAGAGACCCAGTACTTC

d_gene: .
j_gene: TRBJ2-1
v_gene: TRBV7-8
abundance: few
CDR3aa: CASSLVRGGYNEQFF
CDR3nt: TGTGCCAGCAGCTTAGTGCGGGGTGGCTACAATGAGCAGTTCTTC

d_gene: .
j_gene: TRBJ2-2
v_gene: TRBV12-3/TRBV12-4
abundance: .
CDR3aa: CASSYRAGGELFF
CDR3nt: TGTGCCAGCAGCTACAGGGCCGGCGGGGAGCTGTTTTTT

d_gene: .
j_gene: TRBJ2-1
v_gene: TRBV7-2
abundance: .
CDR3aa: CASRFEGEQFF
CDR3nt: TGTGCCAGCAGGTTTGAAGGTGAGCAGTTCTTC

d_gene: TRBD2
j_gene: TRBJ2-7
v_gene: TRBV4-3
abundance: .
CDR3aa: CASSQGTSPYEQYF
CDR3nt: TGCGCCAGCAGCCAAGGGACTAGTCCCTACGAGCAGTACTTC

d_gene: .
j_gene: TRBJ1-2
v_gene: TRBV20-1
abundance: few
CDR3aa: CSARDHSRQGSSGYTF
CDR3nt: TGCAGTGCTAGAGATCACTCTAGGCAGGGGAGCTCCGGCTACACCTTC

d_gene: TRBD1
j_gene: TRBJ2-7
v_gene: TRBV5-6
abundance: few
CDR3aa: CASSYRTGEAYEQYF
CDR3nt: TGTGCCAGCAGCTACCGGACAGGGGAAGCCTACGAGCAGTACTTC

d_gene: .
j_gene: TRBJ2-3
v_gene: TRBV5-1
abundance: many
CDR3aa: CASSLDTRGIRTQYF
CDR3nt: TGCGCCAGCAGCTTGGATACCCGGGGGATTAGGACGCAGTATTTT

d_gene: TRBD2
j_gene: TRBJ2-2
v_gene: TRBV11-3
abundance: few
CDR3aa: CASSSGLASGELFF
CDR3nt: TGTGCCAGCAGCTCCGGACTAGCTTCCGGGGAGCTGTTTTTT

d_gene: TRBD1
j_gene: TRBJ1-6
v_gene: TRBV5-1
abundance: .
CDR3aa: CASSFGSDRESGSPLHF
CDR3nt: TGCGCCAGCAGCTTTGGTTCCGACAGGGAGAGCGGTTCACCCCTCCACTTT

d_gene: .
j_gene: TRBJ1-1
v_gene: TRBV25-1
abundance: many
CDR3aa: CASSEYPGQSNTEAFF
CDR3nt: TGTGCCAGCAGTGAATACCCCGGACAGTCGAACACTGAAGCTTTCTTT

d_gene: .
j_gene: TRBJ2-2
v_gene: TRBV11-2
abundance: few
CDR3aa: CASSLDWGAGLNTGELFF
CDR3nt: TGTGCCAGCAGCCTAGATTGGGGAGCAGGGTTGAACACCGGGGAGCTGTTTTTT

d_gene: .
j_gene: TRBJ1-3
v_gene: TRBV5-1
abundance: many
CDR3aa: CASSSTDPSRNTIYF
CDR3nt: TGCGCCAGCAGCTCTACAGACCCCTCTCGGAACACCATATATTTT

d_gene: .
j_gene: TRBJ2-5
v_gene: TRBV6-4
abundance: .
CDR3aa: CASSDLGNQETQYF
CDR3nt: TGTGCCAGCAGTGATTTGGGAAACCAAGAGACCCAGTACTTC

d_gene: .
j_gene: TRBJ1-6
v_gene: TRBV3-1
abundance: many
CDR3aa: CASSPGTRNSPLHF
CDR3nt: TGTGCCAGCAGCCCCGGGACCCGAAATTCACCCCTCCACTTT

d_gene: .
j_gene: TRBJ1-2
v_gene: TRBV20-1
abundance: many
CDR3aa: CSVRRTDYGYTF
CDR3nt: TGCAGTGTCCGAAGGACAGACTATGGCTACACCTTC

d_gene: .
j_gene: TRBJ2-5
v_gene: TRBV12-3/TRBV12-4
abundance: .
CDR3aa: CASSFSQGHQETQYF
CDR3nt: TGTGCCAGCAGTTTCTCCCAGGGGCACCAAGAGACCCAGTACTTC

d_gene: .
j_gene: TRBJ1-5
v_gene: TRBV6-1
abundance: few
CDR3aa: CASTVGGNSNQPQHF
CDR3nt: TGTGCCAGCACGGTCGGGGGAAATAGCAATCAGCCCCAGCATTTT

d_gene: .
j_gene: TRBJ2-1
v_gene: TRBV29-1
abundance: few
CDR3aa: CSSRGLASYNEQFF
CDR3nt: TGCAGCTCCAGGGGCCTAGCGTCGTACAATGAGCAGTTCTTC

d_gene: .
j_gene: TRBJ2-1
v_gene: TRBV5-6
abundance: few
CDR3aa: CASSLYWRSSYNEQFF
CDR3nt: TGTGCCAGCAGCTTGTATTGGAGGAGCTCCTACAATGAGCAGTTCTTC